Each of the 20 T cell receptor beta chains below was sequenced from the same sample in a study of blood T cell repertoires in COVID-19. The assay was immunoSEQ multiplex PCR, and TCRdb's table has in-frame clones only and misses some. The profile shows tens of thousands of clones, under 85% of them singletons. The sample taken for sequencing was peripheral blood. The source is a human donor in a cohort sampled during active COVID-19.

In DNA, the CDR3 is TGCGCCAGCAGCCAAGGACTAGCGGGACAACTAGCCAAAAACATTCAGTACTTC. Protein sequence: CASSQGLAGQLAKNIQYF. J is TRBJ2-4 and V is TRBV4-1; 11 nucleotides agree with TRBD2. V was pared by 1 base and J by 0 bases, with 5 bases of the junction left unmatched. The CDR3 totals 18 residues. Germline CDR1 MGHRA, CDR2 YSYEKL.

The chain has TRBV6-1 and TRBJ1-6; TRBD1 is a possible D gene (5 bases). This CDR3 is 16 amino acids long. Trimming cost V 1 base and J 8 bases, with 15 bases left between them. The germline V gene encodes CDR1 MNHNS and CDR2 SASEGT. Written as DNA, the CDR3 is TGTGCCAGCAGTGAAGGGGACGGCTCGGGAGATTCACCCCTCCACTTT. As protein: CASSEGDGSGDSPLHF.

The chain is built from TRBV6-4 and TRBJ1-4, with TRBD1 matching 10 bases. Trimming removed 6 bases from V and 7 bases from J; junction bases left unmatched: 2. Germline V gives CDR1 MRHNA, CDR2 SNTAGT. CDR3 length: 13 residues. The CDR3 DNA reads as TGTGCCAGCAGCCGGGACAGGGGTGAAAAACTGTTTTTT. Translated, it gives CASSRDRGEKLFF.

J is TRBJ2-3 and V is TRBV5-1; 12 bases match TRBD1. The CDR3 has 16 amino acids. Germline V gene lookup returns CDR1 SGHRS and CDR2 YFSETQ. V was clipped by 0 bases and J by 6 bases; unmatched bases: 5. This chain's CDR3 is CASSLGWDRGPDTQYF. In DNA form, the CDR3 reads TGCGCCAGCAGCTTGGGTTGGGACAGGGGGCCGGATACGCAGTATTTT.

The V call is TRBV5-1, the J call TRBJ2-1; D is perhaps TRBD2 (5 bases). Trimming removed 4 bases at V and 3 bases at J, with 14 bases between. This CDR3 has 15 residues. Germline V gene sequence: CDR1 SGHRS, CDR2 YFSETQ. The CDR3 DNA sequence: TGCGCCAGCAGCCTCCCAGCGGCCGTCTACAATGAGCAGTTCTTC. Its protein product is CASSLPAAVYNEQFF.

The chain recombines TRBV9 with TRBJ2-1, with 7 bases fitting TRBD1. Germline-derived CDR1 and CDR2 are SGDLS and YYNGEE. Trimming cost V 0 bases and J 5 bases; bases outside gene matches: 5. The CDR3 extends over 15 amino acids. The CDR3 loop reads CASSVAPDRDNEQFF. In nucleotides, the CDR3 is TGTGCCAGCAGCGTAGCCCCTGACAGGGACAATGAGCAGTTCTTC.

This chain joins TRBV6-5 and TRBJ1-1; 7 bases line up with TRBD1. Germline CDR1 reads MNHEY; CDR2 reads SVGAGI. Trimming at V came to 2 bases and at J to 5 bases, leaving 5 bases not matched to a gene. The CDR3 runs to 14 residues. The CDR3 loop reads CASSYQGGGTEAFF. The CDR3 DNA sequence: TGTGCCAGCAGTTACCAAGGGGGCGGAACTGAAGCTTTCTTT.

J is TRBJ1-4 and V is TRBV19; D unclear. Trimming left V 3 bases short and J 3 bases short, with 11 bases between. CDR1 and CDR2 from the germline V gene are LNHDA and SQIVND (reference sequence). The CDR3 totals 15 residues. CDR3 bases: TGTGCCAGTAGTATCAATAGGACTCCTAATGAAAAACTGTTTTTT. Amino acid sequence: CASSINRTPNEKLFF.

The chain couples TRBV6-5 to TRBJ1-1, with D unclear. The V and J ends lost 5 bases and 2 bases respectively, with 12 bases between them. The CDR3 is made up of 14 amino acids. Looked up from germline, CDR1 is MNHEY and CDR2 is SVGAGI. The CDR3 DNA follows: TGTGCCAGCAGTAAGAACAACGAAAACACTGAAGCTTTCTTT. The encoded protein is CASSKNNENTEAFF.

The chain is built from TRBV7-6 and TRBJ2-3; possible D gene TRBD2, 6 bases. The CDR3 loop spans 16 amino acids. Germline assignment: CDR1 SGHVS and CDR2 FNYEAQ. Trimming took 4 bases from V and 0 from J, leaving 14 bases between them. The CDR3 DNA follows: TGTGCCAGCAGCTGGGCGGGGTCAACTAGCACAGATACGCAGTATTTT. This sequence encodes CASSWAGSTSTDTQYF.

The CDR3 is CASTRQGISPLHF. The DNA of the CDR3 is TGTGCCAGCACCAGACAGGGTATTTCACCCCTCCACTTT. This chain joins TRBV6-5 and TRBJ1-6; 7 positions agree with TRBD1. Looked up from germline, CDR1 is MNHEY and CDR2 is SVGAGI. The ends lost 7 bases at V and 9 bases at J; junction bases unmatched: 6. This CDR3 region has 13 residues.

This sequence joins TRBV7-3 and TRBJ2-2; unclear D gene. Germline lookup yields CDR1 SGHTA and CDR2 FQGTGA. The CDR3 runs to 13 residues. V was trimmed by 5 bases and J by 4 bases, leaving 8 bases between them. This CDR3 reads CASSRPGTGELFF. For the CDR3, the DNA is TGTGCCAGCAGCCGCCCCGGCACCGGGGAGCTGTTTTTT.

The gene calls are TRBV5-5 and TRBJ1-6; D is uncertain. This CDR3 region has 14 residues. The germline gives CDR1 SGHKS, CDR2 YYEKEE (reference sequence). V lost 5 bases and J lost 4, with 10 bases in between. CDR3: CASSSLGYNSPLHF. CDR3 DNA: TGTGCCAGCAGTTCCCTCGGGTATAATTCACCCCTCCACTTT. The full variable domain, in which reference TRBV5-5 and TRBJ1-6 provide the parts outside the CDR3, is DAGVTQSPTHLIKTRGQQVTLRCSPISGHKSVSWYQQVLGQGPQFIFQYYEKEERGRGNFPDRFSARQFPNYSSELNVNALLLGDSALYLCASSSLGYNSPLHFGNGTRLTVT.

The rearrangement uses TRBV7-9 and TRBJ2-5; D gene unclear. Trimming took 2 bases from V and 5 from J, leaving 15 bases between them. The CDR3 length is 15 residues. Germline V CDR1 and CDR2: SEHNR, FQNEAQ (reference sequence). The CDR3 region is CASSLSPLESETQYF. The CDR3 nucleotides read TGTGCCAGCAGCTTATCCCCTTTGGAGAGTGAGACCCAGTACTTC. The full variable domain, with the rest looked up from reference TRBV7-9 and TRBJ2-5, is DTGVSQNPRHKITKRGQNVTFRCDPISEHNRLYWYRQTLGQGPEFLTYFQNEAQLEKSRLLSDRFSAERPKGSFSTLEIQRTEQGDSAMYLCASSLSPLESETQYFGPGTRLLVL.

This clone showed up just once. The CDR3 reads CASSTTGGSNQPQHF. As DNA, the CDR3 is TGTGCCAGCAGCACGACAGGGGGTAGCAATCAGCCCCAGCATTTT. The rearrangement joins TRBV21-1 to TRBJ1-5; the table assigns TRBD1, which was not confirmed against the DNA. TRBV21-1 is a listed pseudogene. The CDR3 covers 15 residues.

V gene TRBV5-4 combines with J gene TRBJ2-7, with D maybe TRBD1 (6 bases). The V gene's germline CDR1 is SGHNT and CDR2 YYREEE (reference sequence). This CDR3 has 13 amino acids. Trimming removed 4 bases at V and 3 bases at J, with 11 bases between. CDR3 loop: CASSQGQIYEQYF. CDR3 in DNA: TGTGCCAGCAGCCAAGGACAGATCTACGAGCAGTACTTC.

The chain links TRBV4-2 to TRBJ2-7; TRBD2 matches at 7 bases. With V trimmed by 1 base and J by 3 bases, 12 bases remained unmatched. Germline CDR1 and CDR2: LGHNA and YNFKEQ. CDR3 length equals 17 residues. The DNA for the CDR3 is TGTGCCAGCAGCCAAGGCTCCCCCGGGACTACCTTCTACGAGCAGTACTTC. Protein: CASSQGSPGTTFYEQYF.

V is TRBV7-9 and J is TRBJ1-2; perhaps TRBD1 as D (6 bases). Trimming shortened V by 2 bases and J by 3 bases, and 10 bases separated the two germline ends. The V gene's germline CDR1 is SEHNR and CDR2 FQNEAQ (reference sequence). This CDR3 has 14 residues. The CDR3 DNA follows: TGTGCCAGCAGCTTACTGACAGGAGACTATGGCTACACCTTC. As protein: CASSLLTGDYGYTF.

This clone has a handful of counts. This chain links TRBV4-2 with TRBJ2-6; D is possibly TRBD1 (5 bases). Trimming cost V 1 base and J 3 bases, with 7 bases left between them. Germline CDR1 LGHNA, CDR2 YNFKEQ. The CDR3 spans 15 residues. The DNA of the CDR3 is TGTGCCAGCAGCCAAGGGACATTTGGGGCCAACGTCCTGACTTTC. Protein product: CASSQGTFGANVLTF.

J is TRBJ1-5 and V is TRBV4-1; the D is unclear. CDR3 length: 16 residues. Germline CDR1 and CDR2: MGHRA and YSYEKL. The V gene lost 0 bases and the J gene lost 2 bases, with 11 bases spanning the gap. CDR3 in DNA: TGCGCCAGCAGCCAAGATGGCAGTCTTGGCAATCAGCCCCAGCATTTT. Translation: CASSQDGSLGNQPQHF.